The 31 T cell receptor beta chains below all came from one sample that was sequenced in a study of blood T cell repertoires in COVID-19. Measured with immunoSEQ multiplex PCR; TCRdb has only the in-frame clones, and not every one. The sample contains approximately 220,000 clones, about 83% of which appear only once. The source material was peripheral blood. The receptors derive from a woman aged 45-65 years with acute or convalescent COVID-19.

The J gene is TRBJ2-7, the V gene TRBV18; D is perhaps TRBD1 (6 bases). Germline assignment: CDR1 KGHSH and CDR2 LQKENI. Trimming stripped 2 bases from V and 0 bases from J, with 23 bases between. CDR3 length: 19 amino acids. Here the CDR3 DNA reads TGTGCCAGCTCACCAGCAGGGGCCCTTGTGCGGAGTAGCTCCTACGAGCAGTACTTC. Translation: CASSPAGALVRSSSYEQYF.

This clone appeared once. For the CDR3, the DNA is TGTGCCAGCAGTTCCCCCGCGGCAGATACGCAGTATTTT. This translates into CASSSPAADTQYF. The chain is built from TRBV6-2 or TRBV6-3 and TRBJ2-3; no firm D call. Germline lookup yields CDR1 MNHEY and CDR2 SVGEGT. The V and J ends lost 4 bases and 4 bases respectively, with 9 bases between them. The CDR3 totals 13 residues.

The chain recombines TRBV9 with TRBJ1-3; D may be TRBD1 (5 bases). This CDR3 has 13 amino acids. The ends were cut back, 5 bases at V and 4 bases at J, with 10 bases in the middle. Germline assignment: CDR1 SGDLS and CDR2 YYNGEE. The CDR3 DNA follows: TGTGCCAGCAGGGAAGGACACGGAAACACCATATATTTT. Translated, it gives CASREGHGNTIYF.

This clone was counted at least ten times. This chain uses TRBV7-3 with TRBJ2-1, with D possibly TRBD2 on 6 matching bases. The CDR3 covers 16 residues. The V end lost 3 bases, the J end lost 3 bases, and 15 bases lay between the germline ends. Looked up from germline, CDR1 is SGHTA and CDR2 is FQGTGA. DNA of the CDR3: TGTGCCAGCAGCTTGAATTTGGGGGGAGACTACAATGAGCAGTTCTTC. Protein: CASSLNLGGDYNEQFF. Variable domain in full (rest from reference TRBV7-3 and TRBJ2-1): GAGVSQTPSNKVTEKGKYVELRCDPISGHTALYWYRQSLGQGPEFLIYFQGTGAADDSGLPNDRFFAVRPEGSVSTLKIQRTERGDSAVYLCASSLNLGGDYNEQFFGPGTRLTVL.

The rearrangement links TRBV19 to TRBJ1-2, with a weak D call TRBD1 (5 bases). The CDR3 has 16 residues. Germline CDR1 reads LNHDA; CDR2 reads SQIVND (reference sequence). V was clipped by 3 bases and J by 4 bases, with 18 bases between them. The CDR3 region is CASSIAGDGTGYGYTF. CDR3 nucleotides: TGTGCCAGTAGTATCGCGGGGGATGGAACCGGCTATGGCTACACCTTC. The full variable domain, in which reference TRBV19 and TRBJ1-2 provide the parts outside the CDR3, is DGGITQSPKYLFRKEGQNVTLSCEQNLNHDAMYWYRQDPGQGLRLIYYSQIVNDFQKGDIAEGYSVSREKKESFPLTVTSAQKNPTAFYLCASSIAGDGTGYGYTFGSGTRLTVV.

The V and J genes are TRBV28 and TRBJ2-5; 8 bases match TRBD2. Per germline, CDR1 MDHEN and CDR2 SYDVKM. After removal of 2 bases from V and 5 bases from J, the junction contained 4 bases not matched to a gene. CDR3 size: 14 residues. The CDR3 nucleotides read TGTGCCAGCAGTTTACCGGGAGGGGGGGAGACCCAGTACTTC. Protein product: CASSLPGGGETQYF.

This rearrangement joins TRBV5-1 to TRBJ2-7; 7 nucleotides match TRBD2. The CDR3 has 15 residues. The V gene's germline CDR1 is SGHRS and CDR2 YFSETQ. The V and J ends lost 2 bases and 3 bases, in that order; junction bases with no gene match: 8. DNA of the CDR3: TGCGCCAGCAGCTTTACCCCTACGGGAGGCTACGAGCAGTACTTC. This gives the protein CASSFTPTGGYEQYF.

The J gene is TRBJ2-5, the V gene TRBV7-9, with a tentative D call TRBD2 (6 bases). This CDR3 has 15 residues. In germline, CDR1 is SEHNR, CDR2 FQNEAQ (reference sequence). The V end was cut by 1 base, the J end by 3 bases, with 12 bases between. The CDR3 sequence: CASSLVWRGKETQYF. As DNA, the CDR3 is TGTGCCAGCAGCTTAGTGTGGCGGGGAAAAGAGACCCAGTACTTC.

The chain combines TRBV14 with TRBJ2-1; 7 bases map to TRBD1. V was pared by 4 bases and J by 6 bases, with 3 bases of the junction left unmatched. The CDR3 is 13 amino acids. Looked up from germline, CDR1 is SGHDN and CDR2 is FVKESK. The CDR3 protein is CASSLRQGNEQFF. The CDR3 DNA reads as TGTGCCAGCAGCCTACGACAGGGCAATGAGCAGTTCTTC.

This clone has a single count. V gene TRBV11-1 combines with J gene TRBJ2-1; 9 bases match TRBD1. CDR3 length equals 15 residues. Germline CDR1 and CDR2: SGHAT and FQDESV (reference sequence). With V trimmed by 5 bases and J by 3 bases, 5 bases remained unmatched. The CDR3 sequence: CASSPRDRDYNEQFF. CDR3 sequence (DNA): TGTGCCAGCAGCCCGAGGGACAGGGACTACAATGAGCAGTTCTTC.

The chain uses TRBV7-6 and TRBJ1-5; no clear D gene. CDR1 and CDR2 (germline): SGHVS, FNYEAQ. The CDR3 spans 16 residues. Trimming removed 0 bases at V and 0 bases at J, with 9 bases between. CDR3 protein: CASSLAGAYSNQPQHF. The CDR3 DNA sequence: TGTGCCAGCAGCTTAGCTGGAGCGTATAGCAATCAGCCCCAGCATTTT. Combining the CDR3 with reference TRBV7-6 and TRBJ1-5 gives the whole variable domain GAGVSQSPRYKVTKRGQDVALRCDPISGHVSLYWYRQALGQGPEFLTYFNYEAQQDKSGLPNDRFSAERPEGSISTLTIQRTEQRDSAMYRCASSLAGAYSNQPQHFGDGTRLSIL.

The chain uses TRBV19 and TRBJ2-7; 7 bases fit TRBD1. V trimming: 5 bases; J trimming: 3 bases; junction bases outside the gene matches: 13. Germline CDR1 and CDR2: LNHDA and SQIVND (reference sequence). The CDR3 is made up of 16 amino acids. DNA for the CDR3: TGTGCCAGTAGTGAGACTCCCCCGGGACAGTTCTACGAGCAGTACTTC. Translation gives CASSETPPGQFYEQYF.

The rearrangement joins TRBV11-2 to TRBJ2-7; 8 bases are shared with TRBD2. V was pared by 5 bases and J by 3 bases, with 6 bases of the junction left unmatched. This CDR3 region has 14 residues. From germline, CDR1 is SGHAT and CDR2 FQNNGV. CDR3: CASSPGTSIYEQYF. As DNA, the CDR3 is TGTGCCAGCAGCCCCGGGACTAGTATCTACGAGCAGTACTTC.

For the CDR3, the DNA is TGTGCCAGCAGTCCACGGACAGGGAAAACCTACGAGCAGTACTTC. Translating gives CASSPRTGKTYEQYF. The rearrangement joins TRBV27 to TRBJ2-7; 8 positions agree with TRBD1. V dropped 5 bases and J dropped 2; count of bases not matched to a gene: 8. The CDR3 is 15 residues long. Germline lookup yields CDR1 MNHEY and CDR2 SMNVEV (reference sequence).

This clone showed up just a few times. The gene calls are TRBV19 and TRBJ2-1; 9 bases are a match to TRBD2. With V trimmed by 0 bases and J by 8 bases, 5 bases remained unmatched. Germline lookup yields CDR1 LNHDA and CDR2 SQIVND (reference sequence). There are 15 residues in the CDR3. In nucleotides, the CDR3 is TGTGCCAGTAGTATAGAAGCGCGGGAGGGGTATGAGCAGTTCTTC. Translated: CASSIEAREGYEQFF.

This clone was found once. The rearrangement uses TRBV19 and TRBJ2-1, with TRBD1 as a possible D gene (5 bases). The germline CDR1 and CDR2 sequences are LNHDA and SQIVND (reference sequence). Trimming took 4 bases from V and 6 from J, leaving 13 bases between them. The CDR3 totals 14 residues. The CDR3, as DNA: TGTGCCAGTAGTACGAGCAGGGCCGGCAATGAGCAGTTCTTC. Amino acids: CASSTSRAGNEQFF. Complete variable domain (other parts from reference TRBV19 and TRBJ2-1): DGGITQSPKYLFRKEGQNVTLSCEQNLNHDAMYWYRQDPGQGLRLIYYSQIVNDFQKGDIAEGYSVSREKKESFPLTVTSAQKNPTAFYLCASSTSRAGNEQFFGPGTRLTVL.

The CDR3 region has the DNA TGTGCCAGCAGTCGGGCTAGCGGGGGAAGCAATGAGCAGTTCTTC. Its translation: CASSRASGGSNEQFF. The V and J genes are TRBV2 and TRBJ2-1, with TRBD2 matching over 10 bases. Germline V gene data show CDR1 as SNHLY and CDR2 as FYNNEI. This CDR3 contains 15 residues. J was trimmed by 6 bases and V by 5 bases; bases with no gene match: 7.

V gene TRBV5-4 combines with J gene TRBJ2-7, with 8 bases matching TRBD2. The CDR3 is 15 amino acids. With 4 bases clipped from V and 4 bases from J, the junction kept 10 bases outside the gene matches. Germline values: CDR1 SGHNT, CDR2 YYREEE (reference sequence). The CDR3 here is CASSLQGLGPYEQYF. DNA of the CDR3: TGTGCCAGCAGCCTACAGGGACTAGGTCCGTACGAGCAGTACTTC. Using reference TRBV5-4 and TRBJ2-7 for the parts outside the CDR3, the full variable domain is ETGVTQSPTHLIKTRGQQVTLRCSSQSGHNTVSWYQQALGQGPQFIFQYYREEENGRGNFPPRFSGLQFPNYSSELNVNALELDDSALYLCASSLQGLGPYEQYFGPGTRLTVT.

The rearrangement joins TRBV5-1 to TRBJ2-1; TRBD2 agrees at 11 bases. There are 16 residues in the CDR3. Germline CDR1 SGHRS, CDR2 YFSETQ. With 0 bases clipped from V and 10 bases from J, the junction kept 9 bases outside the gene matches. The DNA of the CDR3 is TGCGCCAGCAGCTTGGTGACTAGCGGGAACGCGGGGGAGCAGTTCTTC. It encodes CASSLVTSGNAGEQFF.

V is TRBV28 and J is TRBJ1-3, with 9 bases identical to TRBD1. This CDR3 is built from 14 residues. Germline V gene sequence: CDR1 MDHEN, CDR2 SYDVKM. V gave up 5 bases and J gave up 5 bases; unmatched junction bases: 4. The CDR3 sequence: CASSAGTGRNTIYF. The DNA for the CDR3 is TGTGCCAGCAGTGCTGGGACAGGGAGAAACACCATATATTTT.

This clone has more than one count but fewer than ten. DNA of the CDR3: TGTGCCACCCAGGGGGCCATGAATTCACCCCTCCACTTT. Its translation is CATQGAMNSPLHF. The chain combines TRBV25-1 with TRBJ1-6, with TRBD1 matching 8 bases. V lost 10 bases, J lost 7 bases, and 6 bases stayed unmatched. Germline V gives CDR1 MGHDK, CDR2 SYGVNS. The CDR3 spans 13 residues.

In DNA, the CDR3 is TGTGCCAGCAGTTTAGTAGGGGGCTATGGCTACACCTTC. It specifies CASSLVGGYGYTF. J is TRBJ1-2 and V is TRBV27; a weak D match, TRBD1 (6 bases). The CDR3 is 13 residues long. V dropped 2 bases and J dropped 4 bases, with 8 bases sitting between them. From germline, CDR1 is MNHEY and CDR2 SMNVEV (reference sequence).

For the CDR3, the DNA is TGTGCCAGCACTCGGACTAGTGGATCCGGGGAGCTGTTTTTT. Amino acid sequence: CASTRTSGSGELFF. This chain uses TRBV6-6 with TRBJ2-2, with TRBD2 identical over 7 bases. The J segment lost 6 bases and the V segment lost 7 bases, leaving 8 bases of the junction unmatched. The germline V gene has CDR1 MNHNY and CDR2 SVGAGI (reference sequence). CDR3 size: 14 residues.

This clone was recorded a few times. J is TRBJ2-2 and V is TRBV5-8, with TRBD1 matching 7 bases. V dropped 3 bases and J dropped 0; count of bases not matched to a gene: 2. This CDR3 comprises 15 residues. Germline CDR1 is SGHTS and CDR2 is YDEGEE. The CDR3 nucleotides are TGTGCCAGCAGCTCCGGGACAGCGAACACCGGGGAGCTGTTTTTT. Translating it yields CASSSGTANTGELFF.

With respect to this clone: This CDR3 is also generated by other DNA sequences in the sample. This chain uses TRBV29-1 with TRBJ1-2; no definite D call. The germline gives CDR1 SQVTM, CDR2 ANQGSEA. CDR3 length: 11 residues. Trimming removed 7 bases at V and 5 bases at J, with 11 bases between. CDR3 protein: CSAEVRYGYTF. As DNA, the CDR3 is TGCAGCGCCGAAGTGCGTTATGGCTACACCTTC.

The V and J genes are TRBV9 and TRBJ1-1; D gene unclear. Germline CDR1 and CDR2: SGDLS and YYNGEE. Trimming cost V 4 bases and J 1 base, with 11 bases left between them. The CDR3 runs to 14 residues. The CDR3 DNA reads as TGTGCCAGCAGCCTTCACACGAAGAACACTGAAGCTTTCTTT. Amino acid sequence: CASSLHTKNTEAFF.

The V call is TRBV9, the J call TRBJ2-5; no reliable D call. CDR1 is SGDLS and CDR2 is YYNGEE in the germline V gene. V lost 7 bases and J lost 4, with 8 bases in between. There are 11 residues in the CDR3. CDR3 region: CASGLGETQYF. In DNA form, the CDR3 reads TGTGCCAGCGGGCTTGGAGAGACCCAGTACTTC.

The rearrangement joins TRBV7-3 to TRBJ2-5, with 10 nucleotides matching TRBD1. Germline values: CDR1 SGHTA, CDR2 FQGTGA. The V and J ends lost 2 bases and 6 bases, in that order; junction bases with no gene match: 3. The CDR3 contains 14 residues. CDR3 DNA: TGTGCCAGCAGCTTAGGGACAGGGGCAAAGACCCAGTACTTC. Amino acids: CASSLGTGAKTQYF.

In its sample, this clone was seen once. The V call is TRBV27, the J call TRBJ2-7; D may be TRBD2 (7 bases). V lost 0 bases and J 3 bases, leaving 9 bases between the germline ends. Per the germline V gene, CDR1 is MNHEY and CDR2 is SMNVEV (reference sequence). This CDR3 contains 14 residues. CDR3 in amino acids: CASSLSGGGYEQYF. CDR3 sequence (DNA): TGTGCCAGCAGTTTATCAGGGGGGGGCTACGAGCAGTACTTC.

This chain joins TRBV18 and TRBJ2-7, with TRBD2 as a possible D gene (6 bases). In germline, CDR1 is KGHSH, CDR2 LQKENI. The CDR3 has 14 amino acids. V was shortened by 5 bases and J by 4 bases, with 15 bases between the two germline ends. The CDR3, as DNA: TGTGCCAGCTCATCCGGGACTGGAGGGTACGAGCAGTACTTC. Protein product: CASSSGTGGYEQYF.

This chain connects TRBV2 to TRBJ2-5, with 7 bases aligning to TRBD2. Germline V CDR1 and CDR2: SNHLY, FYNNEI. CDR3 size: 15 residues. The V segment lost 2 bases and the J segment 1 base; nucleotides outside the gene matches: 4. The CDR3 region has the DNA TGTGCCAGCAGTGAATGGGGGGGTCTCCAAGAGACCCAGTACTTC. Residues: CASSEWGGLQETQYF.